The present entry profiles one T cell receptor (beta chain) with its context. This CDR3 contains 13 residues. Trimming removed 7 bases at V and 6 bases at J, with 16 bases between. Germline CDR1 and CDR2: SNHLY and FYNNEI. The sample is drawn from a study of technical replicates of blood from a few donors. The protocol was immunoSEQ multiplex PCR, while the TCRdb copy is restricted to in-frame clones and leaves out a portion. The sample shows some 14,000 clones, 60% to 80% of them seen only once. V is TRBV2 and J is TRBJ2-7, with TRBD2 as a possible D gene (5 bases). What was sequenced was PBMCs. This receptor was taken from a human donor in good health. The DNA of the CDR3 is TGTGCCAGCACCGGGGATTGGGCGGGCGAGCAGTACTTC. Amino acid sequence: CASTGDWAGEQYF.